The present T cell receptor beta chain was sequenced within a study of cytomegalovirus exposure and HLA in healthy donors. Study background: The Caucasian-associated ancestry cluster contained 65% to 85% of the approximately 400 genotyped donors. Study-wide results and caveats: Testing in vitro showed a few CMV-associated chains specific for CMV antigens.

PCR used 60 Vbeta primers and 13 Jbeta primers. Generated by immunoSEQ multiplex PCR, the TCRdb table keeps only in-frame clones and is missing some. The repertoire holds around 120,000 clones, about 80% seen once, with approximately 8.8% in the top ten. Notes on this clone: No antigen is known for it.

This CDR3 has 13 amino acids. Trimming cost V 0 bases and J 3 bases, with 6 bases left between them. The V gene's germline CDR1 is SQVTM and CDR2 ANQGSEA. Sequenced material: PBMCs. This TCR came from a female donor in good health and CMV-seropositive. The chain carries TRBV29-1 and TRBJ1-3, with D unclear. The CDR3 protein is CSVEDSSGNTIYF. In nucleotides, the CDR3 is TGCAGCGTTGAAGATTCTAGTGGAAACACCATATATTTT.